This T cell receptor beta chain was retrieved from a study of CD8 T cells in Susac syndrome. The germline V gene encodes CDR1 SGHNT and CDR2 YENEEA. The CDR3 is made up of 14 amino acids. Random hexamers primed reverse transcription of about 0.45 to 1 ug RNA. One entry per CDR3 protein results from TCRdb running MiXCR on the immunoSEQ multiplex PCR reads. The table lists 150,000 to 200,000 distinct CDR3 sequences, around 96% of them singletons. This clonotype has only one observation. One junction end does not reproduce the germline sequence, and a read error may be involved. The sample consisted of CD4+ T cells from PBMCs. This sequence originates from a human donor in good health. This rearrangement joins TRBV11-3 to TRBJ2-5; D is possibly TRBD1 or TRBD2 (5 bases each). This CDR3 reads CASSLGDLGETQYF. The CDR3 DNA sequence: TGTGCCAGCAGTTTAGGGGACCTTGGGGAGACCCAGTACTTC.